Listed below are T cell receptor beta chains from one sample, sequenced in a study of STAT3 mutations in large granular lymphocyte leukemia. The data were produced by immunoSEQ multiplex PCR, yet TCRdb's version contains in-frame clones alone and is incomplete. This table has over 25,000 clones, about 83% appearing once. The sample taken for sequencing was peripheral blood mononuclear cells. Every receptor here comes from a woman in her forties or fifties with T-cell large granular lymphocyte leukemia. Some clones in this sample may be carry-over from other donors' samples. CDR3s include the opening cysteine and the closing phenylalanine or tryptophan. D genes are given only for firm matches. Only part of the rows carry a size: once, few, many, or a class if the clone is expanded.

>TRBD2|TRBV11-2|NA|TRBJ2-7
TGTGCCAGCAGCTTCTGGGGGAGGGCCGACGAGCAGTACTTC
CASSFWGRADEQYF
>TRBD2|TRBV7-9|NA|TRBJ2-7
TGTGCCAGCAGCTTAGAACTAGCGGGGTACGAGCAGTACTTC
CASSLELAGYEQYF
>TRBD1|TRBV6-1|once|TRBJ1-3
TGTGCCAGCAGTGAATACCGACAGGGGGCAGCTGGAAACACCATATATTTT
CASSEYRQGAAGNTIYF
>TRBD1|TRBV5-4|once|TRBJ1-2
TGTGCCAGCAGCAGACAGGGGTTCTTAGGCTATGGCTACACCTTC
CASSRQGFLGYGYTF
>TRBD1|TRBV5-1|NA|TRBJ2-7
TGCGCCAGCAGCTTGGATCCCCGACAGGGCGGCCCCTACACGCAGTACTTC
CASSLDPRQGGPYTQYF
>NA|TRBV6-7|NA|TRBJ1-5
TGTGCCCCGCTCTGGGACACCTATCAGCCCCAGCATTTT
CAPLWDTYQPQHF
>NA|TRBV21-1|NA|TRBJ2-5
TGTGCCAGCAGCAAAGGGGACTGTCGAAATTACTTC
CASSKGDCRNYF
>TRBD2|TRBV6-5|NA|TRBJ2-3
TGTGCCAGCAGGGGGGAGGGAGGGCTAAGAAATACGCAGTATTTT
CASRGEGGLRNTQYF
>TRBD2|TRBV7-2|NA|TRBJ2-3
TGTGCCAGCAGCTTGGGACTAGCGGGAAGCACAGATACGCAGTATTTT
CASSLGLAGSTDTQYF
>NA|TRBV6-5|few|TRBJ2-7
TGTGCCAGCAGTGGGACGGCGTCCTACGAGCAGTACTTC
CASSGTASYEQYF
>NA|TRBV30|NA|TRBJ1-5
TGTGCCTGGAGTGTAGGGGCCGGTCAGCCCCAGCATTTT
CAWSVGAGQPQHF